What follows is one T cell receptor (beta chain) and its context. Treatment in this sample: oral pan-JAK inhibitor, 5-10 mg twice daily. The authors sorted CD4+ and CD8+ T cells from PBMCs. The sample comes from a study of CD8+ T cells in alopecia areata. Study summary: Using the percentage of affected scalp area, treated patients' severity was scored.

Germline loops: CDR1 SGHKS, CDR2 YYEKEE (reference sequence). Trimming left V 2 bases short and J 2 bases short, with 8 bases between. CDR3 size: 13 residues. Reverse transcription of extracted RNA yielded cDNA, which provided the sequencing template. Using immunoSEQ multiplex PCR, the repertoire was profiled, and TCRdb retains in-frame clones only, with some absent. This sample yields 120,000 to 150,000 clones, of which around 82% are seen a single time; approximately 25% belongs to the top ten. This rearrangement joins TRBV5-5 to TRBJ2-7; no clear D. Sequencing used CD8+ T cells sorted from blood, obtained at week 4, from a patient treated with tofacitinib. The TCR originated in a human donor with alopecia areata. The CDR3 reads CASSLGYPYEQYF. The CDR3 nucleotides are TGTGCCAGCAGCTTAGGCTATCCCTACGAGCAGTACTTC.